This entry is about one T cell receptor beta chain. As yet, its antigen is unknown. The data belong to a study of graft-versus-host responses after intestinal transplantation. As for the study in general: As for transplant type, recipients had multivisceral, liver-intestinal, or isolated intestinal grafts. Recipients across the board were started on anti-thymocyte globulin induction, then kept on tacrolimus and steroids for approximately three years.

There are 13 residues in the CDR3. CDR1 is SGHNT and CDR2 is YENEEA in the germline V gene. With 0 bases removed from V and 9 bases from J, the gap between germline ends came to 9 bases. Study conclusions and caveats: Within allografts, high graft-versus-host to host-versus-graft clonal ratios were seen among patients with graft-donor T cell macrochimerism.

Produced via immunoSEQ multiplex PCR; TCRdb's table is partial and in-frame only. Of around 110,000 clones in the sample, just under 95% were seen once. The TCR sequence derives from a human donor who was the organ donor for an intestinal transplant. The source was unstimulated CD8+ T cells sorted from spleen or lymph node cells, collected before transplant. The chain uses TRBV11-3 and TRBJ2-1; D is unclear. The CDR3 protein is CASSLDGRSEQFF. CDR3 DNA sequence: TGTGCCAGCAGCTTAGATGGTCGCAGTGAGCAGTTCTTC.